Listed here are 24 T cell receptor beta chains from one sample, sequenced in a study of blood T cells in healthy people across ages. PCR was performed a second time for roughly 7 to 11 cycles using a sample-barcoded 5' primer and a J-beta primer mix. From the 5' RACE reads, TCRdb called clonotypes with MiXCR, one entry per CDR3 protein. The table shows approximately 1,100,000 distinct CDR3 sequences, with less than 50% occurring only once. Sample: blood. The source of these receptors is an older woman in good health.

This clonotype was found many times. V and J are TRBV12-3 or TRBV12-4 and TRBJ1-2; D ambiguous. The CDR3 is made up of 14 amino acids. Deletions cut 1 base from V and 7 bases from J, with 13 bases between. The DNA of the CDR3 is TGTGCCAGCAGTTTAGGACTTCACGGCTCTGGCTACACCTTC. Amino acid sequence: CASSLGLHGSGYTF.

This clonotype has just a few counts. The rearrangement links TRBV7-9 to TRBJ1-2; the D is unclear. The CDR3 is 14 residues long. Trimming pared 5 bases from V and 4 bases from J, leaving 14 bases between. Germline V gives CDR1 SEHNR, CDR2 FQNEAQ (reference sequence). The CDR3 region has the DNA TGTGCCAGCAGCCGAATAAACGGGCCCTATGGCTACACCTTC. Its translation is CASSRINGPYGYTF.

The CDR3 region is CASSQVRTGGYTF. CDR3 nucleotides: TGTGCCAGCAGCCAAGTCAGGACCGGAGGCTACACCTTC. The chain is built from TRBV13 and TRBJ1-2; no clear D gene. The CDR3 consists of 13 residues. In germline, CDR1 is PRHDT, CDR2 FYEKMQ (reference sequence). V gave up 5 bases and J gave up 8 bases, with 15 bases separating them.

The sample holds many counts of this clonotype. The chain couples TRBV6-2 or TRBV6-3 to TRBJ2-7; 7 nucleotides align to TRBD2. With 0 bases clipped from V and 2 bases from J, the junction kept 10 bases outside the gene matches. The CDR3 has 17 amino acids. The germline V gene encodes CDR1 MNHEY and CDR2 SVGEGT. CDR3 DNA sequence: TGTGCCAGCAGTTACTCGAGATCCAGCGGGAACGCCTACGAGCAGTACTTC. Translating gives CASSYSRSSGNAYEQYF.

This clonotype was recorded a few times. The V call is TRBV5-6, the J call TRBJ2-1; no definite D call. V dropped 4 bases and J dropped 7 bases, with 15 bases sitting between them. The germline V gene encodes CDR1 SGHDT and CDR2 YYEEEE. This CDR3 has 14 residues. The CDR3, as DNA: TGTGCCAGCAGCCCGAACGGTGGCGAGAATGAGCAGTTCTTC. This gives the protein CASSPNGGENEQFF.

This clonotype occurred a few times. The rearrangement joins TRBV12-3 or TRBV12-4 to TRBJ2-2; TRBD1 aligns across 8 bases. The CDR3 has 14 amino acids. V shed 8 bases and J 0 bases; nucleotides not matched to a gene: 2. The CDR3 DNA reads TGTGCCAGCCAGGGACAGGCGAACACCGGGGAGCTGTTTTTT. Its translation: CASQGQANTGELFF.

This chain connects TRBV6-5 to TRBJ2-7; the match to TRBD2 covers 7 bases. Germline V CDR1 and CDR2: MNHEY, SVGAGI. This CDR3 region has 14 residues. V lost 6 bases to trimming and J lost 1 base; unmatched junction nucleotides: 6. The CDR3 bases are TGTGCCAGCAGGAGAGCGGGGTCATCCTACGAGCAGTACTTC. Translated: CASRRAGSSYEQYF.

This chain uses TRBV20-1 with TRBJ2-5; possibly TRBD2 for D (5 bases). The germline V gene encodes CDR1 DFQATT and CDR2 SNEGSKA (reference sequence). This CDR3 is 14 amino acids long. Deletions cut 3 bases from V and 7 bases from J, with 18 bases between. CDR3 region: CSASRIRGLGTQYF. CDR3 DNA: TGCAGTGCTAGTCGGATCCGGGGTCTTGGGACCCAGTACTTC.

This chain joins TRBV2 and TRBJ2-1; D assignment may be TRBD1 or TRBD2 (5 bases each). Germline CDR1 is SNHLY and CDR2 is FYNNEI. CDR3 length: 16 residues. The V and J ends lost 7 bases and 0 bases respectively, with 16 bases between them. The CDR3 DNA is TGTGCCAGCACCGCCCGGGGCCCCAGCTCCTACAATGAGCAGTTCTTC. As protein: CASTARGPSSYNEQFF.

The CDR3 sequence: CASSESWREQFF. The CDR3 coding sequence is TGTGCCAGCAGTGAATCTTGGCGTGAGCAGTTCTTC. The V call is TRBV25-1, the J call TRBJ2-1, with D unclear. V gave up 1 base and J gave up 9 bases, with 7 bases separating them. This CDR3 is built from 12 residues. CDR1 is MGHDK and CDR2 is SYGVNS in the germline V gene.

This clonotype came up a few times. The chain carries TRBV24-1 and TRBJ2-7; D possibly corresponds to TRBD1 (5 bases). Germline lookup yields CDR1 KGHDR and CDR2 SFDVKD. The V end was cut by 2 bases, the J end by 2 bases, with 9 bases between. The CDR3 consists of 14 residues. The CDR3: CATSDSRETYEQYF. CDR3 nucleotides: TGTGCCACCAGTGATTCCAGGGAAACCTACGAGCAGTACTTC.

The chain couples TRBV7-9 to TRBJ2-7, with 8 bases lining up with TRBD2. The CDR3 is 14 residues long. V shed 5 bases and J 3 bases; nucleotides not matched to a gene: 6. Germline V gene data show CDR1 as SEHNR and CDR2 as FQNEAQ (reference sequence). The CDR3 protein is CASSGVAGSYEQYF. The CDR3, as DNA: TGTGCCAGCAGCGGCGTAGCGGGGAGCTACGAGCAGTACTTC.

The rearrangement joins TRBV20-1 to TRBJ1-5; the D is unclear. CDR3 length: 15 residues. Trimming removed 6 bases from V and 2 bases from J, with 17 bases in between. Germline V gene data show CDR1 as DFQATT and CDR2 as SNEGSKA (reference sequence). CDR3 loop: CSALRTGSGNQPQHF. The CDR3 nucleotides read TGCAGTGCCCTTCGGACCGGGTCGGGCAATCAGCCCCAGCATTTT.

The V gene is TRBV3-1, the J gene TRBJ2-4; D not certain. V gave up 3 bases and J gave up 0 bases, with 9 bases separating them. From germline, CDR1 is LGHDT and CDR2 YNNKEL (reference sequence). The length of the CDR3 is 15 residues. CDR3 coding DNA: TGTGCCAGCAGCCACTTCCTAGGAGCCAAAAACATTCAGTACTTC. Protein product: CASSHFLGAKNIQYF. Using reference TRBV3-1 and TRBJ2-4 for the parts outside the CDR3, the full variable domain is DTAVSQTPKYLVTQMGNDKSIKCEQNLGHDTMYWYKQDSKKFLKIMFSYNNKELIINETVPNRFSPKSPDKAHLNLHINSLELGDSAVYFCASSHFLGAKNIQYFGAGTRLSVL.

The chain couples TRBV3-1 to TRBJ2-5; 10 nucleotides match TRBD2. The J call may not be correct, given that the DNA end is closer to TRBJ2-7. The CDR3 extends over 15 amino acids. CDR1 and CDR2 from the germline V gene are LGHDT and YNNKEL (reference sequence). The CDR3 DNA reads TGTGCCAGCAGCCGCGGACTAGCGGAACTTTACGAGCAGTACTTC. Protein product: CASSRGLAELYEQYF.

CDR3 in DNA: TGTGCCAGCAGTTACACGTCCAGGATAGCGGGCGACCCCTACGAGCAGTACTTC. Its translation: CASSYTSRIAGDPYEQYF. The chain has TRBV6-5 and TRBJ2-7; 7 nucleotides line up with TRBD2. After removal of 2 bases from V and 2 bases from J, the junction contained 15 bases not matched to a gene. Germline V gene lookup returns CDR1 MNHEY and CDR2 SVGAGI. This CDR3 contains 18 residues.

Note on this clonotype: The junction and the germline gene differ at one end; a read error may be behind it. The chain recombines TRBV5-1 with TRBJ2-7; possibly TRBD2 for D (6 bases). The germline V gene has CDR1 SGHRS and CDR2 YFSETQ. This CDR3 has 15 residues. CDR3 nucleotide sequence: TGCGCCAGCAGTTTGGCCTATAGGGGAGGTAACGAGCAGTACTTC. Translated: CASSLAYRGGNEQYF.

The chain joins TRBV4-1 to TRBJ2-7; the D is unclear. The J call is uncertain, as TRBJ2-5 better fits the DNA end. This CDR3 comprises 13 residues. The germline CDR1 and CDR2 sequences are MGHRA and YSYEKL. CDR3 DNA sequence: TGCGCCAGCAGCCAAGTGGCTTATGAGACCCAGTACTTC. Translated, it gives CASSQVAYETQYF.

This chain connects TRBV5-1 to TRBJ2-3, with 8 positions matching TRBD2. From germline, CDR1 is SGHRS and CDR2 YFSETQ. This CDR3 is 15 amino acids long. V lost 2 bases and J lost 4; bases outside the gene matches: 6. The CDR3: CASSFDGRAPDTQYF. The CDR3 DNA reads TGCGCCAGCAGCTTTGACGGGAGGGCCCCAGATACGCAGTATTTT. Supplemented by reference TRBV5-1 and TRBJ2-3, the full variable domain reads KAGVTQTPRYLIKTRGQQVTLSCSPISGHRSVSWYQQTPGQGLQFLFEYFSETQRNKGNFPGRFSGRQFSNSRSEMNVSTLELGDSALYLCASSFDGRAPDTQYFGPGTRLTVL.

The rearrangement links TRBV6-1 to TRBJ2-7, with D perhaps TRBD2 (7 bases). Germline V lookup: CDR1 MNHNS, CDR2 SASEGT. The CDR3 consists of 13 residues. The V end lost 8 bases, the J end lost 4 bases, and 15 bases lay between the germline ends. As DNA, the CDR3 is TGTGCCAGCCAGGGGAGGGGGGAGTACGAGCAGTACTTC. Its translation is CASQGRGEYEQYF.

This rearrangement joins TRBV5-1 to TRBJ2-5; no definite D call. V lost 2 bases and J 11 bases, leaving 22 bases between the germline ends. The CDR3 is 15 amino acids. Germline assignment: CDR1 SGHRS and CDR2 YFSETQ. This chain's CDR3 is CASSFQSPRDNEQYF. The CDR3 nucleotides read TGCGCCAGCAGCTTCCAGAGTCCGCGTGACAATGAGCAGTACTTC.

The genes are TRBV15 and TRBJ1-5; maybe TRBD1 (5 bases). Deletions cut 0 bases from V and 7 bases from J, with 13 bases between. Germline CDR1 LNHNV, CDR2 YYDKDF (reference sequence). CDR3 length: 15 residues. CDR3 amino acids: CATSRDRGVGQPQHF. The DNA of the CDR3 is TGTGCCACCAGCAGAGATCGGGGCGTTGGCCAGCCCCAGCATTTT.

V usage is TRBV20-1 and J usage is TRBJ1-4; 7 bases are shared with TRBD1. The germline V gene encodes CDR1 DFQATT and CDR2 SNEGSKA (reference sequence). V lost 6 bases, J lost 3 bases, and 10 bases stayed unmatched. This CDR3 spans 15 amino acids. CDR3 loop: CSARDTGAANEKLFF. In nucleotides, the CDR3 is TGCAGTGCCCGAGACACAGGGGCGGCTAATGAAAAACTGTTTTTT.

The chain joins TRBV25-1 to TRBJ1-4; the match to TRBD1 covers 9 bases. The CDR3 is 15 residues long. Germline CDR1 MGHDK, CDR2 SYGVNS. The ends lost 4 bases at V and 4 bases at J; junction bases unmatched: 4. CDR3 sequence (DNA): TGTGCCAGCAGTGCTTCGGGACAGGGTAATGAAAAACTGTTTTTT. As protein: CASSASGQGNEKLFF.